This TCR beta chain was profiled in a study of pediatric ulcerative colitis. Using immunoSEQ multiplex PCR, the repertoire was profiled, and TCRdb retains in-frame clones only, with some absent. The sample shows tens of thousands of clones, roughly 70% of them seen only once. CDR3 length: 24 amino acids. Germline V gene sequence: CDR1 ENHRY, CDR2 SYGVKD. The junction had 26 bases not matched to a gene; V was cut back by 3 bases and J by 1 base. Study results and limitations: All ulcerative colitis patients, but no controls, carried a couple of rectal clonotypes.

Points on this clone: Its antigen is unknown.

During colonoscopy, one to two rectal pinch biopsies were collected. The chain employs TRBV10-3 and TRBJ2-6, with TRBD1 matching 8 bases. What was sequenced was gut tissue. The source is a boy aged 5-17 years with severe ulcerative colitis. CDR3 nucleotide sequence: TGTGCCATCAGTGATACGAACCCCGGACAGGGCATCCCTAACCACCTATCTGGGGCCAACGTCCTGACTTTC. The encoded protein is CAISDTNPGQGIPNHLSGANVLTF.